These T cell receptor beta chains were read from a single sample in a study of cytomegalovirus exposure and HLA in healthy donors. Clones were read by immunoSEQ multiplex PCR, and TCRdb kept only the in-frame ones, dropping some. The sample has some 89,000 clones, 75% to 90% seen once. Input material: PBMCs. These receptors all come from a man aged 35 to 55 in good health and CMV-seropositive. The CDR3 runs from the conserved cysteine through the conserved F or W. A D gene is named only where the DNA matches it firmly. Only some rows state a clone size, as once, few, many or a class for expanded clones.

- - TRBJ1-1 TRBV11-3 TGTGCCAGCAGCTCAACAGGGTCGAAGAACACTGAAGCTTTCTTT CASSSTGSKNTEAFF
- - TRBJ1-3 TRBV19 TGTGCCAGCGGACGACAGGTCCGCTCTGGAAACACCATATATTTT CASGRQVRSGNTIYF
TRBD2 once TRBJ2-5 TRBV9 TGTGCCAGCAGCCGTCCGTTGGGGGGGCAAGAGACCCAGTACTTC CASSRPLGGQETQYF
TRBD2 - TRBJ2-7 TRBV7-8 TGTGCCAGCACGGGACTAGCTAACGAGCAGTACTTC CASTGLANEQYF
- - TRBJ1-1 TRBV18 TGTGCCAGCTCACCAGGGGTGGGGAGTACTGAAGCTTTCTTT CASSPGVGSTEAFF
TRBD2 - TRBJ2-3 TRBV6-1 TGTGCCAGCAGTGAAAGGCCGCTAGCGGCCACAGATACGCAGTATTTT CASSERPLAATDTQYF
- few TRBJ1-5 TRBV9 TGTGCCAGCAGCGTAGGGGCAGGGGCAGGCAATCAGCCCCAGCATTTT CASSVGAGAGNQPQHF
TRBD1 - TRBJ2-3 TRBV2 TGTGCCAGCAGTGCCGGGACAGGGCTGGATACGCAGTATTTT CASSAGTGLDTQYF
- few TRBJ1-5 TRBV18 TGTGCCAGCTCACCATGGAAGGGAGCCCATCAGCCCCAGCATTTT CASSPWKGAHQPQHF
TRBD1 - TRBJ2-2 TRBV18 TGTGCCAGCTCACAAACAGGGGCCGGGGAGCTGTTTTTT CASSQTGAGELFF
- - TRBJ2-7 TRBV15 TGTGCCACCAAGGAAGCGCATAGCGGAATCTACGAGCAGTACTTC CATKEAHSGIYEQYF
TRBD1 - TRBJ1-6 TRBV28 TGTGCCAGTATAGGGCCGGGACAGGGTAGAAGCTCCTATAATTCACCCCTCCACTTT CASIGPGQGRSSYNSPLHF
- - TRBJ2-1 TRBV6-6 TGTGCCAGCAGTAACACAGGGGCGGGGGGTGAGCAGTTCTTC CASSNTGAGGEQFF
- - TRBJ2-7 TRBV10-1 TGCGCCAGCAGTGCAACAGGGTCCTACGAGCAGTACTTC CASSATGSYEQYF
- once TRBJ1-5 TRBV19 TGTGCCAGTAGTAACGTTCTGGGGGGCGGGAGTCAGCCCCAGCATTTT CASSNVLGGGSQPQHF
- - TRBJ1-1 TRBV6-1 TGTGCCAGCAGTGACCCCAGGGGCGTTCGCACTGAAGCTTTCTTT CASSDPRGVRTEAFF
TRBD1 - TRBJ2-7 TRBV5-1 TGCGCCAGCAGCTTGGGTGGACAGGGATCCTACGAGCAGTACTTC CASSLGGQGSYEQYF
- - TRBJ1-3 TRBV4-1 TGTGCCAGCAGGTGGACAGAAGGAAACACCATATATTTT CASRWTEGNTIYF
- - TRBJ1-1 TRBV7-2 TGTGCCAGCAGCTTATTTAGGACAGTTGAAGCTTTCTTT CASSLFRTVEAFF
TRBD1 - TRBJ2-7 TRBV28 TGTGCCAGCAGTTTAAATCAGGGGGCAAAAGAGCAGTACTTC CASSLNQGAKEQYF
- - TRBJ1-1 TRBV11-3 TGTGCCAGCAGCCCAGGATCGGTCCCTGAAGCTTTCTTT CASSPGSVPEAFF
TRBD2 - TRBJ2-7 TRBV10-3 TGTGCCATCAGTGGGACTAGCGGGTTCTACGAGCAGTACTTC CAISGTSGFYEQYF
- - TRBJ1-3 TRBV9 TGTGCCAGCAGCGTTAACTGGCAGGGGGGAAACACCATATATTTT CASSVNWQGGNTIYF
- - TRBJ1-2 TRBV19 TGTGCCAGTAGTAATGGGTTCAGCGACTATGGCTACACCTTC CASSNGFSDYGYTF
TRBD1 - TRBJ2-7 TRBV28 TGTGCCAGCAGTTTAAGCGGAGGGGGACAGGCAGAGCAGTACTTC CASSLSGGGQAEQYF
- - TRBJ2-5 TRBV5-1 TGCGCCAGCAGCCCTAGGTCGACTAGTTCCGAGACCCAGTACTTC CASSPRSTSSETQYF
TRBD1 - TRBJ1-5 TRBV28 TGTGCCAGCAAGGGACAGGGACCCGGAAATCAGCCCCAGCATTTT CASKGQGPGNQPQHF
TRBD2 - TRBJ2-7 TRBV7-9 TGTGCCAGCAGCCCCAAAGAACTAGCGGGAGGCGAGCAGTACTTC CASSPKELAGGEQYF
TRBD1 - TRBJ1-5 TRBV7-9 TGTGCCAGCAGCCAAATCGGACAGGGGGGCAGCCAGCCCCAGCATTTT CASSQIGQGGSQPQHF
TRBD2 - TRBJ2-5 TRBV19 TGTGCCAGTAAGCCTAGCGGGAGGGAGACCCAGTACTTC CASKPSGRETQYF
TRBD2 - TRBJ2-2 TRBV28 TGTGCCAGCAGTGGGGGACTAGCGCCAACGAACACCGGGGAGCTGTTTTTT CASSGGLAPTNTGELFF
TRBD1 once TRBJ2-7 TRBV5-6 TGTGCCAGCAGCTGGGGACAGAACTCCCTACGAGCGGAGTACTTC CASSWGQNSLRAEYF
- - TRBJ1-1 TRBV2 TGTGCCAGCAGCGACGGGGTTGTCACTGAAGCTTTCTTT CASSDGVVTEAFF
- once TRBJ1-5 TRBV6-5 TGTGCCAGCAGTCGGACATTTAGCAATCAGCCCCAGCATTTT CASSRTFSNQPQHF
TRBD1 - TRBJ1-2 TRBV9 TGTGCCAGCAGCGAGGGGACAGGGAGGACTTATGGCTACACCTTC CASSEGTGRTYGYTF
TRBD1 - TRBJ2-3 TRBV6-6 TGTGCCAGCCGGGTCGACAGGGAAGCAGATACGCAGTATTTT CASRVDREADTQYF
TRBD1 - TRBJ1-6 TRBV30 TGTGCCTGGATCCCCCGGGACAGGGGGCTCGGGGACCCGCACTTT CAWIPRDRGLGDPHF
TRBD2 once TRBJ2-1 TRBV5-1 TGCGCCAGCAGCTTGGATCGCCTAGCGGGGCACAATGAGCAGTTCTTC CASSLDRLAGHNEQFF
TRBD2 - TRBJ2-1 TRBV5-1 TGCGCCAGCAGCTTCAGACTAGCGACTAACAATGAGCAGTTCTTC CASSFRLATNNEQFF
- - TRBJ2-7 TRBV19 TGTGCCACCACAGGGGGGGGAACCTACGAGCAGTACTTC CATTGGGTYEQYF
TRBD2 - TRBJ2-5 TRBV10-3 TGTGCCATCATGGGAGGGATGGGAGAGACCCAGTACTTC CAIMGGMGETQYF